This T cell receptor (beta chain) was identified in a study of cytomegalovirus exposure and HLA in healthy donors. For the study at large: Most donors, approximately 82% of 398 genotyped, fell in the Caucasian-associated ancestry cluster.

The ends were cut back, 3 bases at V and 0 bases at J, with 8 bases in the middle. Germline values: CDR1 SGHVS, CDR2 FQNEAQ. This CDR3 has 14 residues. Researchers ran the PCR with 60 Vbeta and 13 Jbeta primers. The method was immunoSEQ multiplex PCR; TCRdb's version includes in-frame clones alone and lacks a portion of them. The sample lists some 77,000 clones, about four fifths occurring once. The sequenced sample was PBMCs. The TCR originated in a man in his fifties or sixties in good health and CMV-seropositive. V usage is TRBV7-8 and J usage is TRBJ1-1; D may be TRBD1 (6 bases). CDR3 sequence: CASSFQGLNTEAFF. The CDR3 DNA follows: TGTGCCAGCAGCTTTCAGGGGTTGAACACTGAAGCTTTCTTT.